This TCR beta chain originates from a study of long-term antiretroviral therapy in people with HIV. Researchers ran immunoSEQ v3.0 at survey level. Sequencing used immunoSEQ multiplex PCR; TCRdb keeps in-frame clones, though not all of them. This sample has 20,000 to 25,000 clones, with 70% to 80% found just once. Study conclusions and caveats: ART adherence, viral resistance and therapy changes went undocumented.

V dropped 7 bases and J dropped 5 bases, with 14 bases sitting between them. The germline CDR1 and CDR2 sequences are SNHLY and FYNNEI. The CDR3 is 14 amino acids. Notes on this clone: Its matching antigen is unknown.

The chain employs TRBV2 and TRBJ2-2, with D unresolved. The origin of this receptor is a woman between 40 and 50 years old with HIV. The sequencing here drew on unsorted PBMCs, taken 4.1 years after starting antiretroviral therapy. CDR3 DNA: TGTGCCAGCACCCTGGGTCCTGAAACCGGGGAGCTGTTTTTT. Protein product: CASTLGPETGELFF.